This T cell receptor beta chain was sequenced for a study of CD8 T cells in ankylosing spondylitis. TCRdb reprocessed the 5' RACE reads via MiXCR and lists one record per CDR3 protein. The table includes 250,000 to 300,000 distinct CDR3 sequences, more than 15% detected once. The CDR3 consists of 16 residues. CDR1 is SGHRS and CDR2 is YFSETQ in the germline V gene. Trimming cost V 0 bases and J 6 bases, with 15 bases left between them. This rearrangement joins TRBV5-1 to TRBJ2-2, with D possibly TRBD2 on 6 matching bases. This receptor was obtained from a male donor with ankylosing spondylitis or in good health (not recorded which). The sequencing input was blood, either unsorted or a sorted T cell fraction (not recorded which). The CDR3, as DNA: TGCGCCAGCAGCTTGGCTTGGACTACCCACGCCGGGGAGCTGTTTTTT. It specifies CASSLAWTTHAGELFF.